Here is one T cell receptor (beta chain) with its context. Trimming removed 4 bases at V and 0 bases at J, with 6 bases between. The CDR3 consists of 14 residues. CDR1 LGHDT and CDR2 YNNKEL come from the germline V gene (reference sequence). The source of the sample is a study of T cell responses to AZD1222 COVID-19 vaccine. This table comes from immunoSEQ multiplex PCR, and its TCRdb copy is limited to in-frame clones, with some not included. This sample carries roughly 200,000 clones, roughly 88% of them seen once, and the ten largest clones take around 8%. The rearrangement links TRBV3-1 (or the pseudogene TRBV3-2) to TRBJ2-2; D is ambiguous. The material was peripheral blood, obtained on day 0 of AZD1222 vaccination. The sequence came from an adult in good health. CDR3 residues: CASSPQTNTGELFF. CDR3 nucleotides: TGTGCCAGCAGCCCACAGACGAACACCGGGGAGCTGTTTTTT.